The 24 T cell receptor beta chains below all came from one sample that was sequenced in a study of blood T cells in healthy people across ages. The use of a sample-barcoded 5' primer and a J-beta primer mix characterized a second PCR of about 7 to 12 cycles. From the 5' RACE reads, TCRdb called clonotypes with MiXCR, one entry per CDR3 protein. The sample has more than 1.4 million distinct CDR3 sequences, roughly 45% seen once; the top ten hold approximately 7.9%. The sequenced sample consisted of blood. The receptors shown here come from a woman aged 18-35 years in good health.

This clonotype has just a few counts. The chain employs TRBV7-9 and TRBJ2-7; D not certain. Trimming pared 2 bases from V and 3 bases from J, leaving 17 bases between. This CDR3 is built from 16 residues. Germline lookup yields CDR1 SEHNR and CDR2 FQNEAQ (reference sequence). CDR3 nucleotide sequence: TGTGCCAGCAGCTTACCTCTGACAAAGGGCTACTACGAGCAGTACTTC. It yields the protein CASSLPLTKGYYEQYF.

V usage is TRBV12-3 or TRBV12-4 and J usage is TRBJ2-1; D unresolved. Judging by the DNA end, TRBJ2-7 fits better; the J call may be wrong. CDR3 length equals 16 residues. For the CDR3, the DNA is TGTGCCAGCAGCTCCCCGGCCCAGCTCTCCTACAATGAGCAGTACTTC. It is translated as CASSSPAQLSYNEQYF.

The genes are TRBV13 and TRBJ2-1, with TRBD1 matching 9 bases. Germline CDR1 PRHDT, CDR2 FYEKMQ (reference sequence). The CDR3 is made up of 15 amino acids. V lost 3 bases, J lost 6 bases, and 6 bases stayed unmatched. The CDR3 region has the DNA TGTGCCAGCAGCTTTATCGGGACAGGGATCAATGAGCAGTTCTTC. This gives the protein CASSFIGTGINEQFF.

This clonotype has just a few counts. The chain couples TRBV20-1 to TRBJ2-6; a possible D gene is TRBD1 (6 bases). V was trimmed by 5 bases and J by 1 base, leaving 9 bases between them. The CDR3 extends over 14 amino acids. In germline, CDR1 is DFQATT, CDR2 SNEGSKA (reference sequence). The CDR3 nucleotides read TGCAGTGCTGGAACAGGGTCTGGGGCCAACGTCCTGACTTTC. Translation: CSAGTGSGANVLTF.

This clonotype was detected a few times. The chain employs TRBV12-3 or TRBV12-4 and TRBJ2-7, with 12 bases matching TRBD2. The CDR3 covers 17 residues. J was trimmed by 0 bases and V by 4 bases; bases with no gene match: 7. The CDR3 is CASSSRTSGASSYEQYF. DNA of the CDR3: TGTGCCAGCAGTTCGCGGACTAGCGGGGCCAGCTCCTACGAGCAGTACTTC.

This clonotype was seen more than once but under ten times. V and J are TRBV6-6 and TRBJ1-2, with 9 bases fitting TRBD1. The V gene's germline CDR1 is MNHNY and CDR2 SVGAGI (reference sequence). CDR3 length equals 18 residues. V was pared by 6 bases and J by 3 bases, with 17 bases of the junction left unmatched. The CDR3 here is CASSQNWGQGLIHYGYTF. The DNA for the CDR3 is TGTGCCAGCAGCCAAAACTGGGGACAGGGCCTTATTCACTATGGCTACACCTTC.

This clonotype was seen a few times. The chain recombines TRBV12-5 with TRBJ2-7; D is unresolved. The V and J ends lost 7 bases and 1 base respectively, with 11 bases between them. Germline CDR1 is LGHNT and CDR2 is FRNRAP. The CDR3 is 13 amino acids. DNA of the CDR3: TGTGCTAGTGAACCGGACGGATCCTACGAGCAGTACTTC. It encodes CASEPDGSYEQYF.

This clonotype was observed a few times. The chain is built from TRBV21-1 and TRBJ1-5; no check of the table's D call, TRBD1, against the DNA was made. TRBV21-1 is designated a pseudogene. There are 18 residues in the CDR3. CDR3 sequence reads: CASSEPGQREYSNQPQHF. CDR3 nucleotides: TGTGCCAGCAGCGAACCGGGACAGAGGGAGTATAGCAATCAGCCCCAGCATTTT.

The chain carries TRBV20-1 and TRBJ2-4, with a tentative D call TRBD1 (6 bases). The J call may be in error: the DNA end matches TRBJ2-5 better. The germline V gene encodes CDR1 DFQATT and CDR2 SNEGSKA (reference sequence). There are 14 residues in the CDR3. For the CDR3, the DNA is TGCAGTGCTAGAGATCAGGGGTCGCTTGAGACCCAGTACTTC. Translation gives CSARDQGSLETQYF.

The chain links TRBV5-1 to TRBJ2-3, with 8 bases aligning to TRBD2. The CDR3 covers 17 residues. J gave up 2 bases and V 4 bases, and 12 bases lay outside the gene matches. The germline gives CDR1 SGHRS, CDR2 YFSETQ. As DNA, the CDR3 is TGCGCCAGCAGCCCAACCTTGACTAGCGCCTCCACAGATACGCAGTATTTT. It is translated as CASSPTLTSASTDTQYF. Full variable domain (missing parts from reference TRBV5-1 and TRBJ2-3): KAGVTQTPRYLIKTRGQQVTLSCSPISGHRSVSWYQQTPGQGLQFLFEYFSETQRNKGNFPGRFSGRQFSNSRSEMNVSTLELGDSALYLCASSPTLTSASTDTQYFGPGTRLTVL.

The chain's CDR3 is CAKHPDTQYF. Here the CDR3 DNA reads TGTGCTAAGCACCCAGATACGCAGTATTTT. The V call is TRBV2, the J call TRBJ2-3; no definite D call. Germline V CDR1 and CDR2: SNHLY, FYNNEI. This CDR3 comprises 10 residues.

This clonotype appeared a few times. J is TRBJ2-1 and V is TRBV5-1; D unresolved. CDR1 SGHRS and CDR2 YFSETQ come from the germline V gene. The ends were cut back, 0 bases at V and 8 bases at J, with 15 bases in the middle. The length of the CDR3 is 15 residues. CDR3 protein: CASSLDISAFYEQFF. CDR3 nucleotides: TGCGCCAGCAGCTTGGATATTAGTGCCTTCTATGAGCAGTTCTTC.

The chain uses TRBV3-1 and TRBJ2-7; tentatively, D is TRBD2 (5 bases). CDR1 is LGHDT, CDR2 YNNKEL, per germline (reference sequence). CDR3 length: 14 residues. Deletions cut 5 bases from V and 7 bases from J, with 18 bases between. CDR3 DNA sequence: TGTGCCAGCAGCTTCGTGGGCCTAGACTATGAGCAGTACTTC. Amino acids: CASSFVGLDYEQYF.

The table lists this clonotype with a few counts. The V and J genes are TRBV20-1 and TRBJ1-2, with a weak D call TRBD1 (5 bases). Trimming cost V 3 bases and J 3 bases, with 20 bases left between them. The V gene's germline CDR1 is DFQATT and CDR2 SNEGSKA (reference sequence). CDR3 length equals 16 residues. The CDR3 loop is CSARLFRPPGDYGYTF. The CDR3 region has the DNA TGCAGTGCTAGGTTGTTTCGTCCGCCGGGGGACTATGGCTACACCTTC.

The chain joins TRBV6-1 to TRBJ2-7; the D gene is possibly TRBD2 (7 bases). The CDR3 totals 13 residues. V gave up 9 bases and J gave up 3 bases, with 15 bases separating them. Germline-derived CDR1 and CDR2 are MNHNS and SASEGT. CDR3 nucleotides: TGTGCCAGTGACTGGGGGGGCGACTACGAGCAGTACTTC. Its translation is CASDWGGDYEQYF.

The table lists this clonotype with a few counts. The chain carries TRBV7-9 and TRBJ2-5, with D possibly being TRBD2 (5 bases). V lost 5 bases and J 0 bases, leaving 10 bases between the germline ends. Per the germline V gene, CDR1 is SEHNR and CDR2 is FQNEAQ (reference sequence). The CDR3 loop spans 14 amino acids. The CDR3 sequence: CASSNTGYQETQYF. Written as DNA, the CDR3 is TGTGCCAGCAGCAATACGGGGTACCAAGAGACCCAGTACTTC.

This clonotype has only a few counts. The V call is TRBV2, the J call TRBJ2-7, with TRBD2 matching 11 bases. The J call may be incorrect, as the DNA end agrees better with TRBJ2-5. The germline V gene encodes CDR1 SNHLY and CDR2 FYNNEI. The CDR3 totals 15 residues. The CDR3 coding sequence is TGTGCCAGCAGATTTTTCGGACTAGCGGGAGAGACCCAGTACTTC. Translating it yields CASRFFGLAGETQYF.

The rearrangement uses TRBV2 and TRBJ2-3; TRBD2 aligns across 12 bases. Trimming cost V 7 bases and J 4 bases; bases outside gene matches: 12. From germline, CDR1 is SNHLY and CDR2 FYNNEI. The CDR3 length is 17 residues. In nucleotides, the CDR3 is TGTGCCAGCACTAGCGGGAGGGCGGTCTTTGGCGCAGATACGCAGTATTTT. It translates to CASTSGRAVFGADTQYF.

The genes are TRBV29-1 and TRBJ2-3, with 9 bases that match TRBD2. The CDR3 contains 13 residues. The germline V gene has CDR1 SQVTM and CDR2 ANQGSEA. The CDR3 spells CVRSGGPRDTQYF. CDR3 nucleotides: TGCGTCCGAAGCGGGGGGCCGAGAGATACGCAGTATTTT.

This clonotype was observed a few times. The chain links TRBV11-2 to TRBJ2-1, with D tentatively TRBD1 or TRBD2 (5 bases each). V shed 5 bases and J shed 3 bases, with 14 bases lying between them. Germline V gene lookup returns CDR1 SGHAT and CDR2 FQNNGV. The CDR3 is 15 residues long. DNA for the CDR3: TGTGCCAGCAGCGTCGAGGGGCAGAGCTACAATGAGCAGTTCTTC. Translating gives CASSVEGQSYNEQFF.

The rearrangement joins TRBV29-1 to TRBJ1-1, with 8 nucleotides matching TRBD1. The CDR3 runs 13 residues. Germline V gene lookup returns CDR1 SQVTM and CDR2 ANQGSEA. J lost 1 base, V lost 4 bases, and 2 bases had no gene match. The CDR3 region has the DNA TGCAGCGTTGGACAGGGGAGGAACACTGAAGCTTTCTTT. Residues: CSVGQGRNTEAFF.

There are a few counts of this clonotype. The rearrangement joins TRBV19 to TRBJ2-1, with TRBD1 as a possible D gene (6 bases). The V gene's germline CDR1 is LNHDA and CDR2 SQIVND (reference sequence). V was pared by 6 bases and J by 6 bases, with 18 bases between. CDR3 length: 15 residues. The CDR3 DNA sequence: TGTGCCAGTAGCCGAGGGGCAGGGGATTTCAATGAGCAGTTCTTC. It encodes CASSRGAGDFNEQFF.

This clonotype showed up just a few times. The genes are TRBV11-2 and TRBJ2-7; 7 nucleotides line up with TRBD2. Looked up from germline, CDR1 is SGHAT and CDR2 is FQNNGV. V lost 6 bases, J lost 3 bases, and 2 bases stayed unmatched. The CDR3 has 12 amino acids. CDR3 in DNA: TGTGCCAGCAGGGGAGGGTACTACGAGCAGTACTTC. Translating it yields CASRGGYYEQYF.

V gene TRBV12-3 or TRBV12-4 combines with J gene TRBJ2-3, with D perhaps TRBD2 (5 bases). The V end lost 4 bases, the J end lost 7 bases, and 12 bases lay between the germline ends. CDR3 length: 13 residues. The CDR3 DNA follows: TGTGCCAGCAGTTCCTCACTAGTCAATACGCAGTATTTT. It is translated as CASSSSLVNTQYF.